This T cell receptor beta chain was identified during a study of identical twins. Study-wide findings and caveats: Out-of-frame TCR alpha sharing observed in monozygotic twins exceeded model estimates. One should note that invariant MAIT and iNKT cells could partly confound zero-insertion analyses.

This clonotype was counted at least ten times. Its antigen is unidentified. Trimming at V came to 3 bases and at J to 2 bases, leaving 6 bases not matched to a gene. This CDR3 has 15 amino acids. Template switching, a step in the protocol, added a universal primer site, and cDNA carried unique molecular identifiers. TCRdb recomputed calls from the 5' RACE reads with MiXCR, one row per CDR3 protein. This table holds 640,000 or so distinct CDR3 sequences, less than 7% found once. The sequencing input was naive T cells sorted from blood. The genes are TRBV12-3 or TRBV12-4 and TRBJ1-2, with 7 nucleotides matching TRBD1. The TCR originated in a young man in good health. The CDR3 coding sequence is TGTGCCAGCAGTTTGCCCTGGGACAGAAACTATGGCTACACCTTC. It encodes CASSLPWDRNYGYTF.